This entry features one T cell receptor (beta chain) sequence. Its antigen is still unknown. It has no much larger one-base neighbor in the sample; base qualities were not kept. CDR1 and CDR2 were assigned from the germline V gene as SGDLS and YYNGEE. Spanning cysteine to phenylalanine, the CDR3 consists of 15 amino acids. Just the 45-base CDR3 DNA is kept, in frame starting at base 1. V drops 4 bases and J drops 5 bases, leaving 18 bases in between. Ficoll-Paque density gradient centrifugation was the method used to isolate PBMCs. The source of the sample is a study of T-cell memory formation after mild COVID-19 (dated by TCRdb to the early 2020s). Background on the whole study: Most TCR sequence clusters were specific to one of the two donors. Longitudinal TCRalpha and TCRbeta repertoire sequencing tracked T-cell clones expanding and contracting after mild COVID-19 in a couple of donors. The cohort was made up of two young adult volunteers, one female and one male, who were previously healthy.

Sequencing relied on an Illumina NovaSeq 6000. cDNA libraries for TCRalpha and TCRbeta were prepared by 5'RACE using constant-segment primers, with sample barcodes and unique molecular identifiers added. RNA was extracted from every sample with Trizol reagent. Library amplification was performed in two PCR steps, and a second sample barcode and Illumina TruSeq adapters were introduced in the second step. Sequencing of the libraries was done on an Illumina NovaSeq, producing 2 x 150 bp paired-end reads. The paper's data handling went like this. Reads were demultiplexed and collapsed into UMI-guided consensus sequences with migec v1.2.7. With mixcr v2.1.11, UMI consensuses were aligned to TRA and TRB V and J templates and assembled into clonotypes. Expanded or contracted clonotypes were those called significant by both edgeR and NoisET, with noise models trained on biological replicates. For edgeR calls, the thresholds were a false discovery rate-adjusted p below 0.01 and a log2 fold-change of 1. As an exploratory analysis of dynamics, PCA with hierarchical clustering was applied to max-normalized trajectories of the 1000 most abundant clonotypes. The CD4 or CD8 phenotype of responding clones was assigned using the separately sequenced CD4+ and CD8+ repertoires. In TCRdb, the public reads were trimmed at Q25 with fastp and aligned with MiXCR, with productive beta chains retained. Records with the same CDR3 protein are collapsed into one entry carrying the most frequent genes and DNA. The V and J calls come from TCRdb's annotation, not from the publication. This sample lists 580,000 or so distinct CDR3 sequences; 17% were detected once. The ten largest clones capture about 7.5% of the sample.

On the study overall, not on this receptor specifically: SARS-CoV-2 specificity was not confirmed for the second-wave clones peaking on day 37. The study covered only a couple of mild cases, and larger cohorts including severe cases with pre-infection samples were considered necessary. From day 15 to 85, contracting clones showed balanced CD4/CD8 phenotypes, whereas a second wave of clones that expanded from day 15 to 37 leaned towards CD4+. Contracting CD4+ clones turned up mainly in the CM and EM memory subsets, whereas EMRA was where CD8+ clones were enriched. The detection of some responding clones in pre-infection memory suggests that pre-existing cross-reactive memory T cells joined the SARS-CoV-2 response.

Recombination joined TRBV9 with TRBJ2-5; TRBD1 could be the D gene, as 6 bases match. The sequencing sample was made of PBMCs or a T cell subset sorted from them (not recorded which). This receptor was identified in an adult woman who had mild COVID-19 (a few samples of this study predate the infection). The sample titles of this study are shuffled in the database, so cell type and time point are left out; the donor was told from shared clones. The CDR3 corresponds to CASSPPGQLRETQYF. Read as DNA, the sequence is TGTGCCAGCAGCCCCCCCGGACAGCTACGGGAGACCCAGTACTTC.